This T cell receptor beta chain is drawn from a study of PD-1 blockade in classical Hodgkin lymphoma. General observations from the study: Some patients began nivolumab under 1 year after ASCT. These patients were excluded from later analyses. The study reported lower baseline TCR diversity in newly diagnosed patients than in healthy donors. Diversity similar to that of newly diagnosed patients was seen at baseline in complete responders.

CDR3 size: 15 residues. Germline CDR1 MNHNS, CDR2 SASEGT. Only in-frame clones appear in the TCRdb table, and some are missing; sequencing was by immunoSEQ multiplex PCR. The sample comprises 30,000 to 50,000 clones, around 80% of which are singletons, and about 9.1% rests with the top ten. Concerning this clone itself: Its antigen remains unidentified. At one end, the junction sequence differs from germline, possibly due to a read error.

The time point here: cycle 4 day 1 (C4D1), after 6 weeks of nivolumab. Following autologous stem cell transplantation, relapse occurred in every patient, and exposure to brentuximab vedotin varied. The sequence was obtained from a human donor with classical Hodgkin lymphoma. Sequenced here: peripheral blood mononuclear cells (PBMCs), sampled before the fourth cycle of nivolumab. V and J are TRBV6-1 and TRBJ2-1, with D perhaps matching TRBD1 or TRBD2 (5 bases each). The CDR3 region is CASSEFGTVLNERFF. The DNA for the CDR3 is TGTGCCAGCAGTGAATTTGGGACGGTACTCAATGAGCGGTTCTTC.